The 31 T cell receptor beta chains below come from one sample, sequenced in a study of cytomegalovirus exposure and HLA in healthy donors. Amplification used 60 Vbeta primers and 13 Jbeta primers. This table comes from immunoSEQ multiplex PCR, and its TCRdb copy is limited to in-frame clones, with some not included. The profile covers roughly 250,000 clones, with 75% to 90% appearing a single time and around 0.33% taken by the ten largest. The sequenced sample was PBMCs. The receptors originated from a girl aged 2 to 10 in good health and CMV-seronegative.

This chain connects TRBV25-1 to TRBJ2-5; 9 bases map to TRBD2. There are 15 residues in the CDR3. From germline, CDR1 is MGHDK and CDR2 SYGVNS. The V segment lost 2 bases and the J segment 2 bases; nucleotides outside the gene matches: 3. Written as DNA, the CDR3 is TGTGCCAGCAGTGAAGGCGGGGGGGATCAAGAGACCCAGTACTTC. This encodes CASSEGGGDQETQYF.

About this clone itself: A read error may account for a junction end that differs from germline. The chain joins TRBV7-9 to TRBJ2-1; 9 bases are a match to TRBD1. The germline CDR1 and CDR2 sequences are SEHNR and FQNEAQ (reference sequence). This CDR3 spans 11 amino acids. The CDR3 DNA reads as TGTTCCAGCAGCCTCCGGGACAGGGCGGTCTTC. Translating gives CSSSLRDRAVF.

The table lists this clone with a few counts. The genes are TRBV19 and TRBJ2-1; 11 positions match TRBD2. CDR1 and CDR2 (germline): LNHDA, SQIVND (reference sequence). The CDR3 is 14 residues long. V lost 7 bases and J lost 14; bases outside the gene matches: 13. CDR3 nucleotides: TGTGCCAGTACCGCCCAATCTAGCGGGAGGAGTAAGTTCTTC. Residues: CASTAQSSGRSKFF.

The chain is built from TRBV27 and TRBJ2-3, with a weak D call TRBD2 (6 bases). CDR1 and CDR2 from the germline V gene are MNHEY and SMNVEV (reference sequence). The CDR3 is 14 amino acids. V was shortened by 6 bases and J by 2 bases, with 12 bases between the two germline ends. The CDR3 DNA is TGTGCCAGCAGCGGAGGCGGGAACACAGATACGCAGTATTTT. Translation: CASSGGGNTDTQYF.

In this sample, this clone turned up a few times. The chain couples TRBV7-2 to TRBJ2-3; no clear D. CDR1 and CDR2 (germline): SGHTA, FQGNSA. The length of the CDR3 is 17 residues. V was trimmed by 1 base and J by 5 bases, leaving 19 bases between them. The CDR3 DNA reads as TGTGCCAGCAGCTTAGTCTTTTATGGGCAGAAGAGAGATACGCAGTATTTT. Translation: CASSLVFYGQKRDTQYF.

Points on this clone: The missing conserved phenylalanine or tryptophan at the end of this CDR3 makes a read error likely. The V call is TRBV9, the J call TRBJ1-2; 7 nucleotides line up with TRBD1. Trimming removed 0 bases from V and 8 bases from J; junction bases left unmatched: 10. CDR1 SGDLS and CDR2 YYNGEE come from the germline V gene. This CDR3 is 15 amino acids long. CDR3 loop: CASSVGLNRGGGYTL. In DNA form, the CDR3 reads TGTGCCAGCAGCGTAGGCCTAAACAGGGGAGGAGGCTACACCCTC.

The count of this clone is one. V is TRBV18 and J is TRBJ1-5, with TRBD1 matching over 7 bases. In germline, CDR1 is KGHSH, CDR2 LQKENI. The CDR3 spans 15 residues. V trimming: 4 bases; J trimming: 3 bases; junction bases outside the gene matches: 6. The CDR3 protein is CASSQTGNYNQPQHF. DNA for the CDR3: TGTGCCAGCTCACAGACAGGGAATTACAATCAGCCCCAGCATTTT.

The chain has TRBV4-2 and TRBJ2-7, with D uncertain. V lost 0 bases, J lost 3 bases, and 6 bases lay in between. The CDR3 has 13 residues. Germline-derived CDR1 and CDR2 are LGHNA and YNFKEQ. The CDR3, as DNA: TGTGCCAGCAGCCAAGACAGGATCTACGAGCAGTACTTC. Its protein product is CASSQDRIYEQYF.

This clone was seen just once. The genes are TRBV6-5 and TRBJ1-5; no clear D gene. V lost 4 bases, J lost 1 base, and 5 bases lay in between. CDR3 length: 13 amino acids. In germline, CDR1 is MNHEY, CDR2 SVGAGI. The CDR3 is CASSSQSNQPQHF. The CDR3 nucleotides are TGTGCCAGCAGTTCGCAGAGCAATCAGCCCCAGCATTTT.

This chain joins TRBV7-2 and TRBJ1-3, with D uncertain. The CDR3 totals 16 residues. V was cut by 3 bases and J by 0 bases, with 12 bases left in between. CDR1 and CDR2 from the germline V gene are SGHTA and FQGNSA. The CDR3 region has the DNA TGTGCCAGCAGCTTCTCAGGCCCCGGCTCTGGAAACACCATATATTTT. This codes for CASSFSGPGSGNTIYF.

The chain employs TRBV6-6 and TRBJ1-5, with 8 bases lining up with TRBD1. Losses at the gene ends were 0 bases for V and 7 bases for J; bases not matched to a gene: 8. The CDR3 covers 16 residues. Germline CDR1 is MNHNY and CDR2 is SVGAGI (reference sequence). The CDR3 loop is CASSYSSGQGGQPQHF. The CDR3 nucleotides read TGTGCCAGCAGTTACTCGAGTGGACAGGGTGGGCAGCCCCAGCATTTT.

This clone appeared once. J is TRBJ2-7 and V is TRBV4-2; a possible D gene is TRBD1 (5 bases). The germline V gene encodes CDR1 LGHNA and CDR2 YNFKEQ. This CDR3 is built from 15 residues. V was shortened by 0 bases and J by 5 bases, with 14 bases between the two germline ends. For the CDR3, the DNA is TGTGCCAGCAGCCAAGAAGGCCAGGGAAGAAACGAGCAGTACTTC. This encodes CASSQEGQGRNEQYF.

The chain carries TRBV14 and TRBJ1-6; 9 nucleotides agree with TRBD1. The germline CDR1 and CDR2 sequences are SGHDN and FVKESK. The trim removed 6 bases at V and 6 bases at J, leaving 6 bases unmatched. CDR3 size: 15 residues. The CDR3 loop reads CASREQGAGNSPLHF. The CDR3 bases are TGTGCCAGCAGGGAACAGGGGGCGGGTAATTCACCCCTCCACTTT. The full variable domain, its missing parts supplied by reference TRBV14 and TRBJ1-6, is EAGVTQFPSHSVIEKGQTVTLRCDPISGHDNLYWYRRVMGKEIKFLLHFVKESKQDESGMPNNRFLAERTGGTYSTLKVQPAELEDSGVYFCASREQGAGNSPLHFGNGTRLTVT.

The rearrangement uses TRBV9 and TRBJ2-1, with D possibly TRBD2 on 6 matching bases. Trimming stripped 7 bases from V and 6 bases from J, with 17 bases between. In germline, CDR1 is SGDLS, CDR2 YYNGEE. The CDR3 runs 14 residues. Written as DNA, the CDR3 is TGTGCCAGCGGGGACTCATCTTTTTCCAATGAGCAGTTCTTC. It translates to CASGDSSFSNEQFF.

This clone was observed a few times. A junction end diverges from the germline sequence, so it may reflect a read error. The rearrangement uses TRBV7-9 and TRBJ1-2, with 7 bases identical to TRBD1. The V gene's germline CDR1 is SEHNR and CDR2 FQNEAQ (reference sequence). The CDR3 has 13 amino acids. The CDR3 is CSSSLAGGYGYTF. The DNA of the CDR3 is TGTTCCAGCAGCTTAGCAGGGGGTTATGGCTACACCTTC. Full variable domain (missing parts from reference TRBV7-9 and TRBJ1-2): DTGVSQNPRHKITKRGQNVTFRCDPISEHNRLYWYRQTLGQGPEFLTYFQNEAQLEKSRLLSDRFSAERPKGSFSTLEIQRTEQGDSAMYLCSSSLAGGYGYTFGSGTRLTVV.

This chain joins TRBV18 and TRBJ1-2; 9 bases fit TRBD1. V was pared by 1 base and J by 4 bases, with 13 bases of the junction left unmatched. This CDR3 comprises 18 residues. Germline CDR1 and CDR2: KGHSH and LQKENI. CDR3 in amino acids: CASSPRRTGEARVYGYTF. The CDR3 DNA sequence: TGTGCCAGCTCACCACGGCGGACAGGGGAAGCTCGTGTCTATGGCTACACCTTC.

The V gene is TRBV7-3, the J gene TRBJ1-1, with D hard to call. V gave up 2 bases and J gave up 2 bases, with 12 bases separating them. Germline V CDR1 and CDR2: SGHTA, FQGTGA. The CDR3 spans 15 residues. CDR3 protein: CASSLLRVDNTEAFF. As DNA, the CDR3 is TGTGCCAGCAGCTTACTCCGGGTAGACAACACTGAAGCTTTCTTT.

The chain employs TRBV7-9 and TRBJ2-1; 8 positions match TRBD2. Looked up from germline, CDR1 is SEHNR and CDR2 is FQNEAQ (reference sequence). This CDR3 is 14 amino acids long. V gave up 3 bases and J gave up 5 bases; unmatched junction bases: 3. The CDR3 sequence is CASSLERENNEQFF. CDR3 DNA sequence: TGTGCCAGCAGCTTGGAGCGGGAGAACAATGAGCAGTTCTTC.

The chain recombines TRBV18 with TRBJ2-2; D call uncertain. Germline V gene sequence: CDR1 KGHSH, CDR2 LQKENI. Deletions cut 4 bases from V and 4 bases from J, with 10 bases between. The CDR3 contains 14 residues. The CDR3 reads CASSRWYSTGELFF. The CDR3 DNA reads TGTGCCAGCTCACGATGGTACAGCACCGGGGAGCTGTTTTTT. Drawing the rest from reference TRBV18 and TRBJ2-2, the complete variable domain is NAGVMQNPRHLVRRRGQEARLRCSPMKGHSHVYWYRQLPEEGLKFMVYLQKENIIDESGMPKERFSAEFPKEGPSILRIQQVVRGDSAAYFCASSRWYSTGELFFGEGSRLTVL.

This clone is a singleton in its sample. The genes are TRBV11-2 and TRBJ2-3, with D possibly matching TRBD2 (5 bases). The CDR3 length is 16 residues. CDR1 SGHAT and CDR2 FQNNGV come from the germline V gene. Between the trimmed V and J ends, which lost 4 bases and 5 bases, there was a span of 19 bases. For the CDR3, the DNA is TGTGCCAGCAGCTCAGAGGTCCTAGCCCGAGGAGATACGCAGTATTTT. Translation gives CASSSEVLARGDTQYF.

The J gene is TRBJ1-1, the V gene TRBV7-9, with D possibly matching TRBD1 (5 bases). Trimming took 2 bases from V and 1 from J, leaving 8 bases between them. Germline V gives CDR1 SEHNR, CDR2 FQNEAQ (reference sequence). The CDR3 is 14 residues long. The CDR3 sequence: CASSLSTGNTEAFF. The CDR3 nucleotides read TGTGCCAGCAGCTTAAGTACAGGGAACACTGAAGCTTTCTTT.

The chain joins TRBV28 to TRBJ2-2; no clear D gene. Germline V gives CDR1 MDHEN, CDR2 SYDVKM. This CDR3 contains 16 residues. Trimming shortened V by 3 bases and J by 4 bases, and 15 bases separated the two germline ends. The CDR3 sequence: CASSFRSYPGTGELFF. The DNA of the CDR3 is TGTGCCAGCAGTTTTAGGTCGTACCCGGGCACCGGGGAGCTGTTTTTT.

V gene TRBV9 combines with J gene TRBJ1-6; TRBD1 matches 7 bases. The germline V gene encodes CDR1 SGDLS and CDR2 YYNGEE. V lost 4 bases, J lost 10 bases, and 14 bases stayed unmatched. The CDR3 runs to 16 residues. CDR3 residues: CASSSRTGTAISPLHF. The CDR3 DNA reads TGTGCCAGCAGCTCACGAACCGGGACAGCGATATCACCCCTCCACTTT.

This clone was recorded only once. The CDR3 DNA follows: TGTGCCAGCAGTTACGACATCCGCCGCTATGGCTACACCTTC. It encodes CASSYDIRRYGYTF. The rearrangement joins TRBV27 to TRBJ1-2; D ambiguous. V was pared by 4 bases and J by 4 bases, with 13 bases between. The CDR3 covers 14 residues. Per the germline V gene, CDR1 is MNHEY and CDR2 is SMNVEV (reference sequence).

The chain is built from TRBV28 and TRBJ1-5; perhaps TRBD1 as D (6 bases). Trimming left V 5 bases short and J 6 bases short, with 17 bases between. The CDR3 spans 15 residues. Per germline, CDR1 MDHEN and CDR2 SYDVKM. The CDR3 loop reads CASSTVAQGSQPQHF. DNA for the CDR3: TGTGCCAGCAGTACCGTGGCGCAGGGGTCTCAGCCCCAGCATTTT.

The rearrangement links TRBV30 to TRBJ1-1; D unclear. Deletions cut 1 base from V and 8 bases from J, with 14 bases between. This CDR3 has 13 amino acids. Germline CDR1 is GTSNPN and CDR2 is SVGIG (reference sequence). This CDR3 reads CAWSAWALTEAFF. In DNA, the CDR3 is TGTGCCTGGAGTGCTTGGGCCCTGACGGAAGCTTTCTTT. Full variable domain (remainder filled in from reference TRBV30 and TRBJ1-1): SQTIHQWPATLVQPVGSPLSLECTVEGTSNPNLYWYRQAAGRGLQLLFYSVGIGQISSEVPQNLSASRPQDRQFILSSKKLLLSDSGFYLCAWSAWALTEAFFGQGTRLTVV.

This sequence joins TRBV4-1 and TRBJ2-2; TRBD1 aligns across 7 bases. The CDR3 has 16 amino acids. Germline V CDR1 and CDR2: MGHRA, YSYEKL. V shed 4 bases and J 3 bases; nucleotides not matched to a gene: 8. CDR3: CASSPDRFYYTGELFF. The CDR3 DNA reads as TGCGCCAGCAGCCCGGACAGGTTTTACTACACCGGGGAGCTGTTTTTT.

This sequence joins TRBV25-1 and TRBJ1-2; D gene ambiguous. The CDR3 is 15 residues long. CDR1 and CDR2 (germline): MGHDK, SYGVNS. Trimming took off 1 base at V and 5 bases at J, with 14 bases between the two ends. Written as DNA, the CDR3 is TGTGCCAGCAGTGAATTGGGCAGTTCGTCATATGGCTACACCTTC. Translation: CASSELGSSSYGYTF.

DNA for the CDR3: TGTGCCAGCAGAGAAAGGGGGCCACAGGATATTATGGTCTATGGCTACACCTTC. Protein product: CASRERGPQDIMVYGYTF. V and J are TRBV4-2 and TRBJ1-2; 7 bases match TRBD1. The J segment lost 4 bases and the V segment lost 6 bases, leaving 20 bases of the junction unmatched. The CDR3 extends over 18 amino acids. Looked up from germline, CDR1 is LGHNA and CDR2 is YNFKEQ.

As concerns this clone: Relative to the germline gene, one junction end is altered; a read error may explain this. This sequence joins TRBV6-1 and TRBJ1-1, with a weak D call TRBD1 (6 bases). This CDR3 is built from 14 residues. From germline, CDR1 is MNHNS and CDR2 SASEGT. The CDR3 sequence is CASNRKPGGTGAFF. CDR3 nucleotide sequence: TGTGCCAGCAATCGTAAGCCGGGGGGCACTGGAGCTTTCTTT.

This chain links TRBV7-8 with TRBJ2-7; TRBD2 aligns across 11 bases. CDR3 length: 18 amino acids. The junction had 9 bases not matched to a gene; V was cut back by 2 bases and J by 0 bases. Germline V CDR1 and CDR2: SGHVS, FQNEAQ. The CDR3, as DNA: TGTGCCAGCAGCTTATTGGTACTAGCGGGAGCCGACTCCTACGAGCAGTACTTC. This encodes CASSLLVLAGADSYEQYF. The whole variable domain, filled in from reference TRBV7-8 and TRBJ2-7, reads GAGVSQSPRYKVAKRGQDVALRCDPISGHVSLFWYQQALGQGPEFLTYFQNEAQLDKSGLPSDRFFAERPEGSVSTLKIQRTQQEDSAVYLCASSLLVLAGADSYEQYFGPGTRLTVT.